This T cell receptor (beta chain) was recovered during a study of cytomegalovirus exposure and HLA in healthy donors. Study-wide results and limits: HLA-A and HLA-B allele assignments for most subjects were reportedly predicted accurately using TCR beta sequences.

CDR1 and CDR2 from the germline V gene are MNHNS and SASEGT. With 3 bases clipped from V and 2 bases from J, the junction kept 3 bases outside the gene matches. The CDR3 runs 14 residues. Primers for the PCR totalled 60 Vbeta and 13 Jbeta. The table came from immunoSEQ multiplex PCR; TCRdb's copy has only in-frame clones and leaves some out. The sample lists roughly 200,000 clones; roughly 89% were seen once. To note about this clone: Its antigen is unknown.

V gene TRBV6-1 combines with J gene TRBJ1-2; 7 positions match TRBD1. The sequence derives from a young woman in good health and CMV-seronegative. Source material: PBMCs. The CDR3 nucleotides are TGTGCCAGCAGTGAGACAGGGTCCAACTATGGCTACACCTTC. Its protein is CASSETGSNYGYTF.